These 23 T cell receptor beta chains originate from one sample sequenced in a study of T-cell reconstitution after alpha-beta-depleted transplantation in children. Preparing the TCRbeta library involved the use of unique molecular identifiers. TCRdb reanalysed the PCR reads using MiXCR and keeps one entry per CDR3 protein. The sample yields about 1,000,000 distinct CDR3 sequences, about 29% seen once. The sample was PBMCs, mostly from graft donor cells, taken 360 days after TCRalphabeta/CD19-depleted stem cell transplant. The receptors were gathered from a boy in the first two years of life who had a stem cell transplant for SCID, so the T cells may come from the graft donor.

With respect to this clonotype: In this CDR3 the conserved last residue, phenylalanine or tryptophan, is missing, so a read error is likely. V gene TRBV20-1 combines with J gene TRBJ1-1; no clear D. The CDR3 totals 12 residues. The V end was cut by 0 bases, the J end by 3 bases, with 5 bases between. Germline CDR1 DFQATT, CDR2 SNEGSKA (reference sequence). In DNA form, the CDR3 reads TGCAGTGCTAGAGATCTAGACACTGAAGCTTTCTAT. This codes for CSARDLDTEAFY.

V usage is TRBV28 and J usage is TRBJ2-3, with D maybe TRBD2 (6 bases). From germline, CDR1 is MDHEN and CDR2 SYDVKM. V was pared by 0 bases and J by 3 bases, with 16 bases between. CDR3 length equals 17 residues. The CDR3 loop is CASSLWLGLPATDTQYF. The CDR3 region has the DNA TGTGCCAGCAGTTTATGGCTGGGACTCCCCGCGACAGATACGCAGTATTTT. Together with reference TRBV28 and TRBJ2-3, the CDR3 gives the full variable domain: DVKVTQSSRYLVKRTGEKVFLECVQDMDHENMFWYRQDPGLGLRLIYFSYDVKMKEKGDIPEGYSVSREKKERFSLILESASTNQTSMYLCASSLWLGLPATDTQYFGPGTRLTVL.

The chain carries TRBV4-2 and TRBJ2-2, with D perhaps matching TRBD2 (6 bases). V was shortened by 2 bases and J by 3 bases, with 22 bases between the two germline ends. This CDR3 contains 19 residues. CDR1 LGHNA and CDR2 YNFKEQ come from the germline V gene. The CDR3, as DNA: TGTGCCAGCAGCCAACGTGAAGATAGGTGGAGGGTCGACACCGGGGAGCTGTTTTTT. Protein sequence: CASSQREDRWRVDTGELFF.

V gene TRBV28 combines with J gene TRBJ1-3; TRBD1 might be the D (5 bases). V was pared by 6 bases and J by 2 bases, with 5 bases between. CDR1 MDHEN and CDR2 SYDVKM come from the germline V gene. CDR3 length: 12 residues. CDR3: CASRTAGNTIYF. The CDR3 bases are TGTGCCAGCAGGACAGCTGGAAACACCATATATTTT.

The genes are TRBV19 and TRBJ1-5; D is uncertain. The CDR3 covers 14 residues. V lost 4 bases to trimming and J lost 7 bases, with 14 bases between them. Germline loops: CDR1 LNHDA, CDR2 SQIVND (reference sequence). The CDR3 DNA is TGTGCCAGTAGTACGGCGGGCGTTGGACAGCCCCAGCATTTT. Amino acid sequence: CASSTAGVGQPQHF.

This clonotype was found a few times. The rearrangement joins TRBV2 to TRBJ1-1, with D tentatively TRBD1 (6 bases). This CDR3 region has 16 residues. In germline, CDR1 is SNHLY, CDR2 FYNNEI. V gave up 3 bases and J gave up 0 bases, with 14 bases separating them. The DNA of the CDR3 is TGTGCCAGCAGTGATGGACAGCCCCTCATGAACACTGAAGCTTTCTTT. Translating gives CASSDGQPLMNTEAFF. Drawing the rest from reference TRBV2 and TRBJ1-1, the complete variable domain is EPEVTQTPSHQVTQMGQEVILRCVPISNHLYFYWYRQILGQKVEFLVSFYNNEISEKSEIFDDQFSVERPDGSNFTLKIRSTKLEDSAMYFCASSDGQPLMNTEAFFGQGTRLTVV.

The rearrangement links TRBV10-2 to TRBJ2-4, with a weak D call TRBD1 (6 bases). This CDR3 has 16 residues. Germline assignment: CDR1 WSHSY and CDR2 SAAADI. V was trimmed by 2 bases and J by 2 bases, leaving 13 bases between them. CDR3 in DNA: TGCGCCAGCAGTGAGCCTCCGACAGGACCCAAAAACATTCAGTACTTC. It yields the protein CASSEPPTGPKNIQYF.

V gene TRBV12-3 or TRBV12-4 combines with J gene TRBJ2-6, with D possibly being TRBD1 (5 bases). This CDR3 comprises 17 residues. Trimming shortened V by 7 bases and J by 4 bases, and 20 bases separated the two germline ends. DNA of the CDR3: TGTGCCAGCACCAAGGAGATCCGGACAACGGGGGCCAACGTCCTGACTTTC. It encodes CASTKEIRTTGANVLTF.

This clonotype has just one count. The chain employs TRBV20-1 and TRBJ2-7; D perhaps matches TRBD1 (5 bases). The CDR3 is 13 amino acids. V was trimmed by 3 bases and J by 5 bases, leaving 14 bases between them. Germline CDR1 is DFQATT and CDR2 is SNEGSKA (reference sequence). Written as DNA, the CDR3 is TGCAGTGCTAGGGCTCAGGGTACCCACGAGCAGTACTTC. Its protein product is CSARAQGTHEQYF.

The CDR3 is CASSIGGRGEQFF. CDR3 sequence (DNA): TGTGCCAGTAGTATAGGGGGACGGGGTGAGCAGTTCTTC. This sequence joins TRBV19 and TRBJ2-1; D might be TRBD1 or TRBD2, each matching 5 bases. This CDR3 is built from 13 residues. Trimming shortened V by 1 base and J by 9 bases, and 10 bases separated the two germline ends. CDR1 is LNHDA and CDR2 is SQIVND in the germline V gene (reference sequence).

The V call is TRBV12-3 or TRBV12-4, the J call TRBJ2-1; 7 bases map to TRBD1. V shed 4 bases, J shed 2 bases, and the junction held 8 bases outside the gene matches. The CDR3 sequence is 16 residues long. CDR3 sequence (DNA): TGTGCCAGCAGTTCAGTGGACAGGCCACCCTACAATGAGCAGTTCTTC. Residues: CASSSVDRPPYNEQFF.

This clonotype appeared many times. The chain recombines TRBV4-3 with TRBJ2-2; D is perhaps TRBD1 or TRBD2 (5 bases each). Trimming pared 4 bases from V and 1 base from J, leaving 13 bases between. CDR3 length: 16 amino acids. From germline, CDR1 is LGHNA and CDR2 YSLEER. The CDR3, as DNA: TGCGCCAGCAGCCCAGAGGGGCAGGAGAACACCGGGGAGCTGTTTTTT. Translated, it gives CASSPEGQENTGELFF.

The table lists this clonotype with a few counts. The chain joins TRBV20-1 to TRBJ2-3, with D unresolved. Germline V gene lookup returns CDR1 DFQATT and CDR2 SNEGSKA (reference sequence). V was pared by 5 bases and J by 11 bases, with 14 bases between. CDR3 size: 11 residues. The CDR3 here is CSALLAVEQYF. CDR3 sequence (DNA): TGCAGTGCTTTACTTGCCGTTGAGCAGTATTTT.

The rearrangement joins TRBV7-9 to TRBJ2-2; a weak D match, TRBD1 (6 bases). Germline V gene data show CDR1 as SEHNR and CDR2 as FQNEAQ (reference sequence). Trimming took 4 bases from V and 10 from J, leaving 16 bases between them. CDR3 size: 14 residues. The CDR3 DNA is TGTGCCAGCAGCTACCGGGACACTCACTCGGAGCTGTTTTTT. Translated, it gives CASSYRDTHSELFF.

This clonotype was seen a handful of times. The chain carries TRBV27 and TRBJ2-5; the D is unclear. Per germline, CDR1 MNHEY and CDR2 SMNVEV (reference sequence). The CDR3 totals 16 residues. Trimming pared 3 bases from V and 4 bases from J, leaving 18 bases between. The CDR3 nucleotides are TGTGCCAGCAGTTTCTCTCCGAGAAGCCCTGGAGAGACCCAGTACTTC. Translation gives CASSFSPRSPGETQYF.

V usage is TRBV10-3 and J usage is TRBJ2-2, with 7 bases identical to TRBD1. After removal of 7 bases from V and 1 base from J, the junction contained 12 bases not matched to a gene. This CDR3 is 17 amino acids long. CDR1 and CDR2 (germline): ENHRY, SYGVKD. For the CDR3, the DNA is TGTGCCATCACCCGACAGGGTTACCCAGGGAACACCGGGGAGCTGTTTTTT. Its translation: CAITRQGYPGNTGELFF.

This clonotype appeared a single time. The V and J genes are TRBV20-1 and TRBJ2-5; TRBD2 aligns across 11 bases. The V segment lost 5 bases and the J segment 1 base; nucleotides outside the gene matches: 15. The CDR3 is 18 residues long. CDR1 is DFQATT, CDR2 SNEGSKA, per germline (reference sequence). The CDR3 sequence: CSALPGGALAGAQETQYF. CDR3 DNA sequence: TGCAGTGCTCTCCCGGGGGGGGCACTAGCGGGGGCCCAAGAGACCCAGTACTTC.

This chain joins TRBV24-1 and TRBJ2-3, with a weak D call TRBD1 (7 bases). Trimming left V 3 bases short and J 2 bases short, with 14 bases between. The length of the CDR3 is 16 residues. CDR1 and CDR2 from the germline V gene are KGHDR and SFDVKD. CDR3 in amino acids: CATSDGGGPNTDTQYF. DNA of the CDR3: TGTGCCACCAGTGATGGAGGGGGCCCAAACACAGATACGCAGTATTTT.

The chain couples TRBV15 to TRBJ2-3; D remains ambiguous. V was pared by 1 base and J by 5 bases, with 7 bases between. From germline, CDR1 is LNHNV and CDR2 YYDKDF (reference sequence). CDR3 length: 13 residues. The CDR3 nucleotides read TGTGCCACCAGCAGAGCTCGACTAGATACGCAGTATTTT. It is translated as CATSRARLDTQYF.

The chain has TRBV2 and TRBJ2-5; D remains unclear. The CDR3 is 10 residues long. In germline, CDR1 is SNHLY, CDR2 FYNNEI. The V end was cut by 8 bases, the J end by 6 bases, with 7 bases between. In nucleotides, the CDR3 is TGTGCCAGCGTCAAGAAGACCCAGTACTTC. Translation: CASVKKTQYF.

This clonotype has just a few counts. The CDR3 nucleotides are TGCGCCAGCAGCTTGGCCCAGGGGAACACAGATACGCAGTATTTT. Protein product: CASSLAQGNTDTQYF. V and J are TRBV5-1 and TRBJ2-3, with D possibly matching TRBD1 (6 bases). The CDR3 is 15 residues long. Trimming shortened V by 0 bases and J by 2 bases, and 10 bases separated the two germline ends. Germline CDR1 is SGHRS and CDR2 is YFSETQ.

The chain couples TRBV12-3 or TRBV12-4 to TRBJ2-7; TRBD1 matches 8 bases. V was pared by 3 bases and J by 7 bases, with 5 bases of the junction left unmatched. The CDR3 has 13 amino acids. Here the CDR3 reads CASSFGRGQEQYF. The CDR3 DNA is TGTGCCAGCAGTTTCGGCAGGGGGCAGGAGCAGTACTTC.

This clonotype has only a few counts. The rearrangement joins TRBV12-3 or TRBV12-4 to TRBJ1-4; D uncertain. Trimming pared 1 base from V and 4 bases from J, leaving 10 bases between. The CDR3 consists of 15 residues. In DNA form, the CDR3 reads TGTGCCAGCAGTTTAGAAGGGTTAAGTAATGAAAAACTGTTTTTT. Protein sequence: CASSLEGLSNEKLFF.